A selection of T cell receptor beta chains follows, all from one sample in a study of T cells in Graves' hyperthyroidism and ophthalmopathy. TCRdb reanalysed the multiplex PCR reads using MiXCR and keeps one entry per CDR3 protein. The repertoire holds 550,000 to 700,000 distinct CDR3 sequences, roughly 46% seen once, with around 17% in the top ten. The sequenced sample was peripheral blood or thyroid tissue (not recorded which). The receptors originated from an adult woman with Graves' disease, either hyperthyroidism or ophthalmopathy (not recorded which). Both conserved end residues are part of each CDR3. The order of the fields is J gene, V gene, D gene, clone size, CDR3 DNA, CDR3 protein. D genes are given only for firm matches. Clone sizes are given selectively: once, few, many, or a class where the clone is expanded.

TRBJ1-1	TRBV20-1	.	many	TGCAGTGCTCAAGGGGGTCGTTTCACTGAAGCTTTCTTT	CSAQGGRFTEAFF
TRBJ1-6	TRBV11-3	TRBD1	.	TGTGCCAGCAGCTTAGTTGACAGGGGTGGACTTGGTTCACCCCTCCACTTT	CASSLVDRGGLGSPLHF
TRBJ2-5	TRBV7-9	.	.	TGTGCCAGCAGCTCGACCTCTGGGGGGTCAGAGACCCAGTACTTC	CASSSTSGGSETQYF
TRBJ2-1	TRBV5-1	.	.	TGCGCCAGCACGACCGACACTCTCTTTGGTGAGCAGTTCTTC	CASTTDTLFGEQFF
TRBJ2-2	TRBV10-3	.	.	TGTGCCATCAGTGAGGAGGGTGCGGATACCGGGGAGCTGTTTTTT	CAISEEGADTGELFF
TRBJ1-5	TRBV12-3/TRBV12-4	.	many	TGTGCCAGCACCTCAGGCGGAGGGGCCCCCTATCAGCCCCAGCATTTT	CASTSGGGAPYQPQHF
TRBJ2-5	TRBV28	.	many	TGTGCCAGCAGTACGTTCGGGAGAATCGGAGAGACCCAGTACTTC	CASSTFGRIGETQYF
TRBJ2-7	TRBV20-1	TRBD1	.	TGCAGTGCTGAGGGACAGGGGGGCTACGAGCAGTACTTC	CSAEGQGGYEQYF
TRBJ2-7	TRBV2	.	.	TGCGCCGGCAGGGGAAGACAAGAGCAGTACTTC	CAGRGRQEQYF
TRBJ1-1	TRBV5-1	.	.	TGCGCCAGCAGCCGGGCAGGGACGAACACTGAAGCTTTCTTT	CASSRAGTNTEAFF
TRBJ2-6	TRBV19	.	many	TGTGCCAGTAGTATTTATTTCTCCGGCTCTGGGGCCAACGTCCTGACTTTC	CASSIYFSGSGANVLTF
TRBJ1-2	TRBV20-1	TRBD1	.	TGCAGTGCTCCAGGACAGGTCTCAGTAGATACGCAGTATGGCTACACCTTC	CSAPGQVSVDTQYGYTF
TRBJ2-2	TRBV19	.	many	TGTGCCAGTAACGACAGGTCCCACACCGGGGAGCTGTTTTTT	CASNDRSHTGELFF
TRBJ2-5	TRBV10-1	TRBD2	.	TGCGCCAGCAGTAGCGGGAGGTCCCAGTACTTC	CASSSGRSQYF
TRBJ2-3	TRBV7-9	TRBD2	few	TGTGCCAGCAGCTCTAGCGGGCCTCTCACAGATACGCAGTATTTT	CASSSSGPLTDTQYF
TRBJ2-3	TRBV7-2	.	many	TGTGCCAGCAGCTTCTCAGGGCCCACAGATACGCAGTATTTT	CASSFSGPTDTQYF
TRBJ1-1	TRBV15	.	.	TGTGCCACCAGCAGAGGGGTAGGGACGAACACTGAAGCTTTCTTT	CATSRGVGTNTEAFF
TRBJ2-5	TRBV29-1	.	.	TGCAGCGTGCCGCGGGACAGCCAAGAGACCCAGTACTTC	CSVPRDSQETQYF
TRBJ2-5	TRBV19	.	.	TGTGCCAGTAGTATGGGGGCACAGCCACAAGAGACCCAGTACTTC	CASSMGAQPQETQYF
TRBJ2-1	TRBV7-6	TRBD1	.	TGTGCCAGCAGCTCCCGACAGGGCCCGCCTTACAATGAGCAGTTCTTC	CASSSRQGPPYNEQFF
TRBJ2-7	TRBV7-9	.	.	TGTGCCAGCAGCCCCACCGGCTTTAGGGGAACCTACGAGCAGTACTTC	CASSPTGFRGTYEQYF
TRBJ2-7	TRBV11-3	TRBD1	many	TGTGCCAGCAGTGCCGGGACAGGGGCTGACTACGAGCAGTACTTC	CASSAGTGADYEQYF
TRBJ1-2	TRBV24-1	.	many	TGTGCCACCAGTGCCGGGGGAGTCGGGGGGAACTATGGCTACACCTTC	CATSAGGVGGNYGYTF
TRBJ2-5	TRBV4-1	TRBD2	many	TGCGCCAGCAGCGGATCCCTAGCGGGAGTCGGCCAAGAGACCCAGTACTTC	CASSGSLAGVGQETQYF
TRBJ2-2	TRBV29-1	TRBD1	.	TGCAGCGTTGAAGGACAGGGTTACACCGGGGAGCTGTTTTTT	CSVEGQGYTGELFF
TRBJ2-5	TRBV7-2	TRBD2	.	TGTGCCAGCAGCTTAGGGGCAGGGAGGGTGACCCAGTACTTC	CASSLGAGRVTQYF
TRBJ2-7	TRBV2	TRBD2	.	TGTGCCAGCAGTGAACAATGGGGAGGACTAGCGGGAGTGGTGCAGTACTTC	CASSEQWGGLAGVVQYF
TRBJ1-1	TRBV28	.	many	TGTGCCAGCAGTTTCCGAGGGGGAAACACTGAAGCTTTCTTT	CASSFRGGNTEAFF
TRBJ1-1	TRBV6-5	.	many	TGTGCCACCAACAGAAACACTGAAGCTTTCTTT	CATNRNTEAFF
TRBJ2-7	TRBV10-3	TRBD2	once	TGTGCCATCAGAGCGACTAGCGGGGTTAAGTACTTC	CAIRATSGVKYF
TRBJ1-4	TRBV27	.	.	TGTGCCAGCAAGGCAGACCCCGAAAAACTGTTTTTT	CASKADPEKLFF
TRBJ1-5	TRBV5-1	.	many	TGCGCCAGCAGCCCCCCCCAGCATTTT	CASSPPQHF
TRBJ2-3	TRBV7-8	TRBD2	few	TGTGCCAGCAGCTTAATAGCGGGAGTTATCGCAGATACGCAGTATTTT	CASSLIAGVIADTQYF
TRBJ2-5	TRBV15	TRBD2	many	TGTGCCACCGGAGACCTGAGCGGGAGGGCAGGGGAGACCCAGTACTTC	CATGDLSGRAGETQYF
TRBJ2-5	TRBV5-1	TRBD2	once	TGCGCCAGCAGCTTGGTAGGAGGGCGGGGGGAGACCCAGTACTTC	CASSLVGGRGETQYF
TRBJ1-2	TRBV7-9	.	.	TGTGCCAGCAGTCCTGACAGTCGATCCTACGACTACACCTTC	CASSPDSRSYDYTF
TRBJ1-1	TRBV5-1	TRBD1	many	TGCGCCAGCAGCCTTGGACAGGGTCCTGAAGCTTTCTTT	CASSLGQGPEAFF
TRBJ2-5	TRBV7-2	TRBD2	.	TGTGCCAGCAGCCTCGGGACTAGCGGGATTATCTACCAAGAGACCCAGTACTTC	CASSLGTSGIIYQETQYF
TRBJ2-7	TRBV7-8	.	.	TGTGCCAGCAGCTTAGGGACCGACCACGCGTACGAGCAGTACTTC	CASSLGTDHAYEQYF
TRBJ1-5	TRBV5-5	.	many	TGTGCCAGCAGCGGAGGTGGGAGTCAGCCCCAGCATTTT	CASSGGGSQPQHF